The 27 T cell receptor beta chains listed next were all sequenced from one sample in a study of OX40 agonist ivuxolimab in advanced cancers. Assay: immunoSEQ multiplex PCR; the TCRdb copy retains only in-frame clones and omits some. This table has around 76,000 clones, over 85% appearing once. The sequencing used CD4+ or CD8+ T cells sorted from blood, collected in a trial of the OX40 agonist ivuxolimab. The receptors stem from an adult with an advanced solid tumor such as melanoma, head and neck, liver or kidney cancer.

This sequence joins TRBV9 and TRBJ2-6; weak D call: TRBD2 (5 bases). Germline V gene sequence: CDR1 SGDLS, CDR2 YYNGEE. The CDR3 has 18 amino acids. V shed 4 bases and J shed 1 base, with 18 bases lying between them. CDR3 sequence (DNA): TGTGCCAGCAGCCCCTCGGGGTTGAGGCAATCTGGGGCCAACGTCCTGACTTTC. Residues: CASSPSGLRQSGANVLTF.

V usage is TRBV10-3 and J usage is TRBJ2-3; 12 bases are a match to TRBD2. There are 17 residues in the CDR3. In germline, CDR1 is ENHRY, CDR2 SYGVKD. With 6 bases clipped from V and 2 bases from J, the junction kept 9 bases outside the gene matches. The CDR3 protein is CAISPTRTSGVTDTQYF. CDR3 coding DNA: TGTGCCATCAGCCCAACCCGGACTAGCGGGGTCACAGATACGCAGTATTTT.

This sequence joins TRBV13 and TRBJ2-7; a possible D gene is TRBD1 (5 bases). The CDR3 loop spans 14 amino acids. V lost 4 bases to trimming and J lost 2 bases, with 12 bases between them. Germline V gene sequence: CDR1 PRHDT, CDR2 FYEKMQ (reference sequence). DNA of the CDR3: TGTGCCAGCAGCTCCCAAGACAGAACCTACGAGCAGTACTTC. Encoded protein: CASSSQDRTYEQYF.

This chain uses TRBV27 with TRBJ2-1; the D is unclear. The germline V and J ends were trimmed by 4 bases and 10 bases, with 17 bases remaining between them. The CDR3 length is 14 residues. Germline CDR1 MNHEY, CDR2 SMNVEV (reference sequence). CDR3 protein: CASSSQTSRREQFF. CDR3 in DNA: TGTGCCAGCAGTTCCCAGACATCGCGTAGGGAGCAGTTCTTC.

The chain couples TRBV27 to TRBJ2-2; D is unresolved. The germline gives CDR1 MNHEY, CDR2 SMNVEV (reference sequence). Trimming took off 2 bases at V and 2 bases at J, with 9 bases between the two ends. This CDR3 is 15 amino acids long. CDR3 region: CASSLGQVNTGELFF. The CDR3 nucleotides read TGTGCCAGCAGTTTAGGTCAGGTCAACACCGGGGAGCTGTTTTTT.

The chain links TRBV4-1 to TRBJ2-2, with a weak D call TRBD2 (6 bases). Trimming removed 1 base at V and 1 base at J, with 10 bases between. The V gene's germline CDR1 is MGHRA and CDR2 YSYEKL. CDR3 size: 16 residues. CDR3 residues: CASSQVDGRNTGELFF. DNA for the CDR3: TGCGCCAGCAGCCAAGTTGACGGGAGGAACACCGGGGAGCTGTTTTTT.

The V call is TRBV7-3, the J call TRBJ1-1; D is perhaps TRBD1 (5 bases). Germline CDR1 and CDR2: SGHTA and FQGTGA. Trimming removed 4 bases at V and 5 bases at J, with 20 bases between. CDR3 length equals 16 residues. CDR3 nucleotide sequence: TGTGCCAGCAGCTCACCGGACAAGGGGAGGGCGACTGAAGCTTTCTTT. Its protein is CASSSPDKGRATEAFF.

The CDR3, as DNA: TGTGCCAGCAGCTTGGGGATGTTGGGAGATACGCAGTATTTT. Translated, it gives CASSLGMLGDTQYF. The J gene is TRBJ2-3, the V gene TRBV5-5; D unresolved. Germline CDR1 reads SGHKS; CDR2 reads YYEKEE (reference sequence). CDR3 length equals 14 residues. Deletions cut 0 bases from V and 5 bases from J, with 10 bases between.

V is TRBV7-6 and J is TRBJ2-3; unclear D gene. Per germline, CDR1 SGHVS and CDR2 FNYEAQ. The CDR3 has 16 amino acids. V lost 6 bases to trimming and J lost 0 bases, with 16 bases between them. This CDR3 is CASRPWRDSSTDTQYF. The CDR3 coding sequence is TGTGCCAGCAGGCCCTGGCGAGATTCTAGCACAGATACGCAGTATTTT.

CDR3 sequence reads: CASSADRGDEQFF. In nucleotides, the CDR3 is TGCGCCAGCAGCGCCGACAGGGGCGATGAGCAGTTCTTC. The rearrangement uses TRBV10-1 and TRBJ2-1, with 8 positions matching TRBD1. After removal of 6 bases from V and 8 bases from J, the junction contained 6 bases not matched to a gene. The CDR3 is made up of 13 amino acids. Germline CDR1 is WNHNN and CDR2 is SYGVQD (reference sequence).

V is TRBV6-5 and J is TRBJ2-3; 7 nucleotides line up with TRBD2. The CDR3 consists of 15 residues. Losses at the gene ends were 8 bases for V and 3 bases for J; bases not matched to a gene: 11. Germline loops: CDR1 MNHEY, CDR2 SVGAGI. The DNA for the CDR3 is TGTGCCAGCGGGTTTGGAGGGAGGGGTACAGATACGCAGTATTTT. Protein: CASGFGGRGTDTQYF.

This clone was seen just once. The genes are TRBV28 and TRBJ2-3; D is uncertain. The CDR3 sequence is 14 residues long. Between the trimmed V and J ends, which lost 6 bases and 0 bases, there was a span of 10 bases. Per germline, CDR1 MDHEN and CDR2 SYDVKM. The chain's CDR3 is CASSPWMSTDTQYF. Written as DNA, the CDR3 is TGTGCCAGCAGCCCCTGGATGAGCACAGATACGCAGTATTTT.

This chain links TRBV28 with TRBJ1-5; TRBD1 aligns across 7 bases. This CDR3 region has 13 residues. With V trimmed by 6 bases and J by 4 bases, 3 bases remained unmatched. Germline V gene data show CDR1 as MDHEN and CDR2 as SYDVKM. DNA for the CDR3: TGTGCCAGCAGAGGGGACAGTAATCAGCCCCAGCATTTT. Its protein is CASRGDSNQPQHF.

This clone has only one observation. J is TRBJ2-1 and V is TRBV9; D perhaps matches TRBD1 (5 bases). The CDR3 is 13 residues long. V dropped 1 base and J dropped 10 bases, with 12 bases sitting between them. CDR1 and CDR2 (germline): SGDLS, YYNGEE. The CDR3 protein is CASSVFRDGEQFF. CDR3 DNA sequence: TGTGCCAGCAGCGTATTCAGGGATGGCGAGCAGTTCTTC.

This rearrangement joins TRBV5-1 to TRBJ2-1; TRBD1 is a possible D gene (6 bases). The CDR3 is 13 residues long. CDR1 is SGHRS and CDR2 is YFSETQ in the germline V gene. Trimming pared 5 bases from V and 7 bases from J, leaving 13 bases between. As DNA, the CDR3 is TGCGCCAGCAGTCCCGCCAGGGGAAATGAGCAGTTCTTC. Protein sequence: CASSPARGNEQFF.

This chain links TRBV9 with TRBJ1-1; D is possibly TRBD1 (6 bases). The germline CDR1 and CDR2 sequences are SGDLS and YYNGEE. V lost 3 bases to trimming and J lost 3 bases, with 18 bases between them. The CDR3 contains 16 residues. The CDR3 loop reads CASSAGTPRGDTEAFF. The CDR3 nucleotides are TGTGCCAGCAGCGCCGGGACACCTCGTGGGGACACTGAAGCTTTCTTT.

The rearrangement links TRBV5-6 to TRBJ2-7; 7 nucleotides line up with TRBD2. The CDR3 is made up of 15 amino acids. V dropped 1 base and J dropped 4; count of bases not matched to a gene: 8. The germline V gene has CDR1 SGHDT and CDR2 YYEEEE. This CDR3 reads CASSLMGGGAYEQYF. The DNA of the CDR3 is TGTGCCAGCAGCTTGATGGGGGGAGGGGCGTACGAGCAGTACTTC.

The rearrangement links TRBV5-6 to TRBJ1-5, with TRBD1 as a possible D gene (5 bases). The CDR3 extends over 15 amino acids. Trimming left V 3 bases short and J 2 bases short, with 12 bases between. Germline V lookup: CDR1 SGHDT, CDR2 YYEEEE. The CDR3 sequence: CASSWGGLGNQPQHF. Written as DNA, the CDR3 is TGTGCCAGCAGCTGGGGGGGGTTAGGCAATCAGCCCCAGCATTTT.

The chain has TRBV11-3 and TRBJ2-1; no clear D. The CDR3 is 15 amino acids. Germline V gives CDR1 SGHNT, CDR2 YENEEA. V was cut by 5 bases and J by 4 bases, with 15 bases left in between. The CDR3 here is CASSPEWAGYNEQFF. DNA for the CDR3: TGTGCCAGCAGCCCGGAGTGGGCCGGGTACAATGAGCAGTTCTTC.

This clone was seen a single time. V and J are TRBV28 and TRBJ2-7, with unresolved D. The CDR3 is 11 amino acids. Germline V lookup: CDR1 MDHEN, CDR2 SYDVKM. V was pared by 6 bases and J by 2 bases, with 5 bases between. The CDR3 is CASRLTYEQYF. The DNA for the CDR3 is TGTGCCAGCAGACTAACCTACGAGCAGTACTTC.

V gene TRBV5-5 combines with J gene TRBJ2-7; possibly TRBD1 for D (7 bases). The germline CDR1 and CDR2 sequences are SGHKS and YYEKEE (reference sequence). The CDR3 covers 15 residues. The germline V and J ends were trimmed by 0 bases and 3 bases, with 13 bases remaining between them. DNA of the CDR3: TGTGCCAGCAGCTTGGAGGCAGGGGGGTTCTACGAGCAGTACTTC. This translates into CASSLEAGGFYEQYF.

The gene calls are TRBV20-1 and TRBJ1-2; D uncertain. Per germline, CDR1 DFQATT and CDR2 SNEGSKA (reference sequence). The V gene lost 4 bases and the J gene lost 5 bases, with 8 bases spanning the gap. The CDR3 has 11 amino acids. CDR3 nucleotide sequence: TGCAGTGCTAATTACGAATATGGCTACACCTTC. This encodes CSANYEYGYTF.

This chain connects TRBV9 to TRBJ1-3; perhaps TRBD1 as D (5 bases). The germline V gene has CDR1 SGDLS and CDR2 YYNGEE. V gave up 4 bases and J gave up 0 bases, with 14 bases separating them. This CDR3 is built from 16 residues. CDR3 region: CASSSAQGPSGNTIYF. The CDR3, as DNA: TGTGCCAGCAGCAGCGCCCAGGGTCCCTCTGGAAACACCATATATTTT.

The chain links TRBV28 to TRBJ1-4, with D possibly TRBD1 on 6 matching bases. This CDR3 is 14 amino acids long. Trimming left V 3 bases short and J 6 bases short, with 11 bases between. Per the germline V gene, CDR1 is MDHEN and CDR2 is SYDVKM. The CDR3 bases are TGTGCCAGCAGTTTGATGGGGGCGTATGAAAAACTGTTTTTT. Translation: CASSLMGAYEKLFF.

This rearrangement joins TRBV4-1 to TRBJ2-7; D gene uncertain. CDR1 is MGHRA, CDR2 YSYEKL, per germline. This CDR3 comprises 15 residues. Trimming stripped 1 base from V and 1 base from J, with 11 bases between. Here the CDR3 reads CASSQVSDSSYEQYF. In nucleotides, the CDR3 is TGCGCCAGCAGCCAAGTTTCAGATTCATCCTACGAGCAGTACTTC.

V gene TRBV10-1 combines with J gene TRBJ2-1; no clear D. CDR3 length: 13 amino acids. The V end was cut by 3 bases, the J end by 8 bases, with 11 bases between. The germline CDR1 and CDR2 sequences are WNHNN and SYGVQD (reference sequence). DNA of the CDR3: TGCGCCAGCAGTGACGGTCAGAACGATGAGCAGTTCTTC. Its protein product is CASSDGQNDEQFF.

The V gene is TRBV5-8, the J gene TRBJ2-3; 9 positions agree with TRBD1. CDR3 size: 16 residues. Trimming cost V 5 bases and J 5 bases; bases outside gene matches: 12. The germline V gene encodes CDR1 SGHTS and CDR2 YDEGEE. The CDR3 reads CASSSSLQGAGDTQYF. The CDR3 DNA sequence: TGTGCCAGCAGTTCCAGTTTACAGGGGGCAGGAGATACGCAGTATTTT.